Listed below are T cell receptor beta chains from one sample, sequenced in a study of blood T cell repertoires in COVID-19. Clones were read by immunoSEQ multiplex PCR, and TCRdb kept only the in-frame ones, dropping some. The sample lists roughly 240,000 clones, around four fifths occurring once. The sample was peripheral blood. The receptors shown here come from a man in his sixties who had recovered from COVID-19. The CDR3 runs from the conserved cysteine through the conserved F or W. The D gene is left open where the match is weak.

D gene | V gene | CDR3 protein
. | TRBV15 | CATSMRTVGQETQYF
. | TRBV5-5 | CASSPRGVSSYEQYF
. | TRBV7-9 | CASSPRTLATNEKLFF
TRBD1 | TRBV14 | CASSRTRGQTYNEQFF
. | TRBV28 | CASRTPGRYGYTF
. | TRBV4-1 | CASSQDGGIGNSPLHF
. | TRBV27 | CASSLGRADTDTQYF
TRBD1 | TRBV19 | CASSMTGGETQYF
TRBD1 | TRBV7-9 | CASSDGTGGRNTIYF
. | TRBV7-3 | CASSLRPGATDTQYF
. | TRBV19 | CASKDLRGATNEKLFF
TRBD1 | TRBV11-3 | CASSPRDRAQETQYF
. | TRBV6-1 | CASSQDSSYNSPLHF
. | TRBV5-1 | CASSLGQTRGEKLFF
. | TRBV7-8 | CASSLVRQAQGYTF
. | TRBV5-5 | CASSLTSSTDTQYF
TRBD2 | TRBV6-6 | CASSRGTSGGQGTDTQYF
. | TRBV29-1 | CSAAFGGAQETQYF
TRBD1 | TRBV5-1 | CASSFTGTGGQETQYF
TRBD1 | TRBV15 | CATSTADRETEAFF
. | TRBV5-4 | CASSLPGSLLNTEAFF
TRBD1 | TRBV7-6 | CASSSTGQGTYNEQFF
. | TRBV12-3/TRBV12-4 | CASSLLVGEQYF
TRBD2 | TRBV11-1 | CASSTGTSSAYEQYF
TRBD2 | TRBV7-7 | CASSLVAGGNEQFF
TRBD1 | TRBV18 | CASSPRDRGQETQYF
TRBD1 | TRBV5-6 | CASSSRQKTGAYEKLFF
TRBD1 | TRBV5-1 | CASSLRGQSYEQYF
. | TRBV5-1 | CASSFAGTTNEKLFF
TRBD1 | TRBV19 | CASSTPTGGQEKLFF
. | TRBV2 | CVSSVAFANYGYTF
TRBD2 | TRBV3-1/TRBV3-2 | CASSQEMSGRGVQQFF
. | TRBV9 | CASSGKTSTVETQYF
TRBD2 | TRBV5-1 | CASSPSGGGRYNEQFF